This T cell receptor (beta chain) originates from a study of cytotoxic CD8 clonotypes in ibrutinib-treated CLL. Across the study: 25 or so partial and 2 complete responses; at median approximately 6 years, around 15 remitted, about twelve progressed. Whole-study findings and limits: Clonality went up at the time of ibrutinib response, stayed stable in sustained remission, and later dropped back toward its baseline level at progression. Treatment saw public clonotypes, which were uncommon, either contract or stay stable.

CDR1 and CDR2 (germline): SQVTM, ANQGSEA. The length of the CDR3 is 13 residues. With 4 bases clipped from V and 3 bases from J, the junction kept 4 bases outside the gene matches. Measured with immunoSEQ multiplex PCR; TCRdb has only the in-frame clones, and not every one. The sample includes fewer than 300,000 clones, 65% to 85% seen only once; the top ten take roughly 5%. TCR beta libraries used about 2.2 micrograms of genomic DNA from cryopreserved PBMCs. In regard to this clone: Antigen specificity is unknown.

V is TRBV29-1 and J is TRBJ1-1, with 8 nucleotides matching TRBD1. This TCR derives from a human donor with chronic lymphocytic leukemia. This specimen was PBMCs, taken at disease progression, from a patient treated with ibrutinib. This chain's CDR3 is CSVGDRRYTEAFF. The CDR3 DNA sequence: TGCAGCGTTGGGGACAGGAGATACACTGAAGCTTTCTTT.